The T cell receptor beta chain under discussion was sequenced for a study of blood T cell repertoires in COVID-19. Study information: Sites across the United States, Italy and Spain contributed samples from acute and convalescent COVID-19.

Methods used by the authors: For nucleated cells, counts were estimated from reference gene primer amplification. Clones were sequenced by immunoSEQ multiplex PCR, and TCRdb holds only the in-frame ones, with some missing. For V, J and clone size, that table is used; D and trimming come from the DNA. This table holds 70,000 or so clones, roughly 79% found once. Germline assignment: CDR1 LNHDA and CDR2 SQIVND (reference sequence). This CDR3 has 13 residues. V was clipped by 8 bases and J by 1 base, with 11 bases between them. At least ten counts were recorded for this clone. The specimen was peripheral blood. The source of this sequence is a man between 65 and 85 years old with acute or convalescent COVID-19. This chain connects TRBV19 to TRBJ1-1, with D perhaps TRBD1 (6 bases). Here the CDR3 reads CASQWTANTEAFF. The DNA for the CDR3 is TGTGCCAGTCAATGGACAGCGAACACTGAAGCTTTCTTT.